This T cell receptor (beta chain) was sequenced during a study of shared clonotypes between healthy human individuals. The study, taken as a whole, reports: In a few donors, about 5% of naive CD4 clonotypes appeared in common. Among donors, sharing of clonotypes was expected to be affected by sequencing depth.

The CDR3 has 18 amino acids. V gave up 6 bases and J gave up 2 bases; unmatched junction bases: 9. CDR1 is ENHRY and CDR2 is SYGVKD in the germline V gene. It was at deep level that the assay was run. Each subset's genomic DNA was shared equally among a number of immunoSEQ plates. Here immunoSEQ multiplex PCR was the method, and the copy in TCRdb shows in-frame clones only, minus some. This table holds hundreds of thousands of clones, 95% to 97% found once. Details on this clone: The target antigen is unknown.

It was CD45RO-negative cells, positively selected for CCR7, that made up naive CD8 cells, with terminally differentiated effector memory CD45RA+ cells excluded. The origin of this receptor is a woman in her 30s in good health. This chain connects TRBV10-3 to TRBJ2-1, with 14 bases that match TRBD2. Sample: naive CD8+ T cells sorted from blood. The CDR3 reads CAIRGGTSGSRTYNEQFF. In DNA form, the CDR3 reads TGTGCCATCAGAGGGGGGACTAGCGGGAGTCGAACCTACAATGAGCAGTTCTTC.